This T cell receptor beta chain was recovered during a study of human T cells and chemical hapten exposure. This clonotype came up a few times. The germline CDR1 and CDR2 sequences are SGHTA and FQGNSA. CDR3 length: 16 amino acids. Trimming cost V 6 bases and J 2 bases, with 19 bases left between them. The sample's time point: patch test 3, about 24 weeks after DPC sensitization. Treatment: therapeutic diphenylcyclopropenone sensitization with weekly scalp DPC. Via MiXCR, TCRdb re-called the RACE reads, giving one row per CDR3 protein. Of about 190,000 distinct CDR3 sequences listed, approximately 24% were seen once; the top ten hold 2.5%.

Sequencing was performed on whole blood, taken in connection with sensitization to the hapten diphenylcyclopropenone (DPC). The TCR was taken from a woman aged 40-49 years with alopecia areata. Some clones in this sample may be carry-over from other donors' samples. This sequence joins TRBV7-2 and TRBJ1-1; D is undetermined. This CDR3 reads CASSRLILPSNTEAFF. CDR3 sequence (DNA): TGTGCCAGCAGTCGGCTAATCCTCCCCTCCAACACTGAAGCTTTCTTT.